What follows is one T cell receptor beta chain and its context. The antigen is not known. CDR3 size: 16 residues. Trimming took 6 bases from V and 8 from J; bases not matched to a gene: 13. The sample belongs to a study of post-analysis software for immune sequencing data. Study-wide results and caveats: Compared with controls, patients had more of five TRBV segments, including TRBV5-6, TRBV5-1 and TRBV20-1.

Unique molecular identifiers tagged the TCR beta cDNA libraries. TCRdb reprocessed the PCR reads with MiXCR, giving one entry per CDR3 protein. The sample shows about 560,000 distinct CDR3 sequences, around 47% of them seen only once. The receptor was derived from a girl aged 5 to 17 with multiple sclerosis. Sequencing input: blood. The rearrangement links TRBV12-3 or TRBV12-4 to TRBJ1-4, with 9 bases matching TRBD1. CDR3 DNA: TGTGCCAGCAGACTCTACCGACAGGGGGATTACGAAAAACTGTTTTTT. It encodes CASRLYRQGDYEKLFF.